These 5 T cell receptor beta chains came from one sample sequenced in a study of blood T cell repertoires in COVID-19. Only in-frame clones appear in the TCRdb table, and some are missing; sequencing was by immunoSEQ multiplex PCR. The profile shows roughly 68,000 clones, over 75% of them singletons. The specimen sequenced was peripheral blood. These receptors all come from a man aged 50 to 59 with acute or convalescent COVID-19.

The CDR3 loop reads CASSMGSGGVTDTQYF. In nucleotides, the CDR3 is TGTGCCAGTAGTATGGGTAGCGGGGGGGTCACAGATACGCAGTATTTT. The V gene is TRBV19, the J gene TRBJ2-3; 11 bases are a match to TRBD2. After removal of 3 bases from V and 2 bases from J, the junction contained 4 bases not matched to a gene. The CDR3 runs 16 residues. Germline V gives CDR1 LNHDA, CDR2 SQIVND (reference sequence).

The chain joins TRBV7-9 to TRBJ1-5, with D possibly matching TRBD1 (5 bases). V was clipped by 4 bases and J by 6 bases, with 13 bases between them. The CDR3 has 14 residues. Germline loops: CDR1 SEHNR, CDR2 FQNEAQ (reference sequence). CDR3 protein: CASSSQGSSQPQHF. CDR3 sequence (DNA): TGTGCCAGCAGCTCCCAGGGTAGTAGTCAGCCCCAGCATTTT.

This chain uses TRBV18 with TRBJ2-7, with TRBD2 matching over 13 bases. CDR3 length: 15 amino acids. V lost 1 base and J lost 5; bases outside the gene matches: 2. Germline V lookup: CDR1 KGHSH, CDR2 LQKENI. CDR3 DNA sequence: TGTGCCAGCTCACCACGGACTAGCGGGGGCAACGAGCAGTACTTC. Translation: CASSPRTSGGNEQYF.

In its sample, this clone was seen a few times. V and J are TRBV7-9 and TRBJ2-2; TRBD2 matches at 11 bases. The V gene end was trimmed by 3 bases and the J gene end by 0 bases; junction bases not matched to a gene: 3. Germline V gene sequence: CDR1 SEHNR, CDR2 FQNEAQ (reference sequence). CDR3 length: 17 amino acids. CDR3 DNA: TGTGCCAGCAGCTTTACTAGCGGGGGAACGAACACCGGGGAGCTGTTTTTT. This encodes CASSFTSGGTNTGELFF.

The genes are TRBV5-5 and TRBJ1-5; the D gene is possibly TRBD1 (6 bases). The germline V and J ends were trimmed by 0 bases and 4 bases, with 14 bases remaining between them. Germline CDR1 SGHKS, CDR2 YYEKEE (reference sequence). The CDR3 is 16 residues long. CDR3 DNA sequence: TGTGCCAGCAGCTTGGACAGGGTTATAACTAATCAGCCCCAGCATTTT. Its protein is CASSLDRVITNQPQHF. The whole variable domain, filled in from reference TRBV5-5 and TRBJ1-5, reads DAGVTQSPTHLIKTRGQQVTLRCSPISGHKSVSWYQQVLGQGPQFIFQYYEKEERGRGNFPDRFSARQFPNYSSELNVNALLLGDSALYLCASSLDRVITNQPQHFGDGTRLSIL.